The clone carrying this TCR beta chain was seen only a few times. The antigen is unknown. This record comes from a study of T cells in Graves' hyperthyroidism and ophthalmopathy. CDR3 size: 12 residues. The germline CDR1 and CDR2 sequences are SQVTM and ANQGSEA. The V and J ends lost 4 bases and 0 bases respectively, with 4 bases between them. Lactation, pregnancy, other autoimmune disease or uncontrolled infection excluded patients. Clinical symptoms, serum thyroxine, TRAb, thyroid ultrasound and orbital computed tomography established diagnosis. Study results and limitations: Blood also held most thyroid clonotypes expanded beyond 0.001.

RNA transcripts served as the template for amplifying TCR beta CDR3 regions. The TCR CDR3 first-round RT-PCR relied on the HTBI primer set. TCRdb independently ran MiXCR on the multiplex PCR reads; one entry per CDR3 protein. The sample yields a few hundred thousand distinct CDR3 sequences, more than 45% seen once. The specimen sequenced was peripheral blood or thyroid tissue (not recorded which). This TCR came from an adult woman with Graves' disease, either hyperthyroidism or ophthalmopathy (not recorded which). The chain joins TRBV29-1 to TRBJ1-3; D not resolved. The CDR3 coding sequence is TGCAGCGTTGTAAGCTCTGGAAACACCATATATTTT. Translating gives CSVVSSGNTIYF.